There are many counts of the clone carrying this T cell receptor (beta chain). V gave up 6 bases and J gave up 1 base; unmatched junction bases: 6. The CDR3 contains 16 residues. Germline assignment: CDR1 WNHNN and CDR2 SYGVQD (reference sequence). The data stem from a study of T cells in Graves' hyperthyroidism and ophthalmopathy. TCR beta CDR3 region amplification was performed from RNA transcripts. The HTBI primer set served for first-round RT-PCR of the TCR CDR3. TCRdb recomputed calls from the multiplex PCR reads with MiXCR, one row per CDR3 protein. Of roughly 280,000 distinct CDR3 sequences listed, over 15% are singletons.

This receptor was obtained from a woman aged 55-69 years with Graves' ophthalmopathy. The specimen sequenced was blood. The chain combines TRBV10-1 with TRBJ2-1; TRBD2 matches 10 bases. Here the CDR3 DNA reads TGCGCCAGCAGGGCTAGCGGGAGTGGGTCCTACAATGAGCAGTTCTTC. Its protein is CASRASGSGSYNEQFF.